What follows are 23 T cell receptor beta chains derived from one specimen sequenced in a study of blood T cell repertoires in COVID-19. The repertoire was sequenced with immunoSEQ multiplex PCR; TCRdb's copy has only in-frame clones and lacks some. The data show 190,000 or so clones, with approximately 82% seen just once and approximately 6.9% held by the top ten. Specimen: peripheral blood. The origin of the receptors is a human donor with acute or convalescent COVID-19. The donor label of this sample is uncertain.

This rearrangement joins TRBV12-3 or TRBV12-4 to TRBJ2-2; D is undetermined. The CDR3 extends over 13 amino acids. V lost 5 bases, J lost 6 bases, and 10 bases lay in between. CDR3 coding DNA: TGTGCCAGCAGTCCGTACCAGTCCGGGGAGCTGTTTTTT. As protein: CASSPYQSGELFF.

The chain combines TRBV28 with TRBJ2-3; TRBD2 is a possible D gene (5 bases). The germline gives CDR1 MDHEN, CDR2 SYDVKM. Trimming took off 6 bases at V and 2 bases at J, with 15 bases between the two ends. The CDR3 consists of 15 residues. CDR3 sequence reads: CASSPFGGNTDTQYF. The DNA of the CDR3 is TGTGCCAGCAGCCCATTCGGAGGAAACACAGATACGCAGTATTTT.

V and J are TRBV19 and TRBJ2-1; 13 bases match TRBD2. The CDR3 sequence is 15 residues long. Per the germline V gene, CDR1 is LNHDA and CDR2 is SQIVND (reference sequence). V lost 3 bases and J lost 7; bases outside the gene matches: 3. CDR3 in DNA: TGTGCCAGTAGTATGACTAGCGGGAGGTTGAATGAGCAGTTCTTC. It specifies CASSMTSGRLNEQFF.

This clone was observed once. The chain recombines TRBV5-5 with TRBJ1-5; possible D gene TRBD1, 5 bases. V lost 4 bases, J lost 4 bases, and 12 bases lay in between. This CDR3 has 14 residues. The germline V gene has CDR1 SGHKS and CDR2 YYEKEE (reference sequence). As DNA, the CDR3 is TGTGCCAGCAGCCTCGACAGTCTGAATCAGCCCCAGCATTTT. It yields the protein CASSLDSLNQPQHF.

The V and J genes are TRBV5-1 and TRBJ2-1; a possible D gene is TRBD1 (6 bases). Between the trimmed V and J ends, which lost 4 bases and 8 bases, there was a span of 13 bases. Germline CDR1 and CDR2: SGHRS and YFSETQ. The CDR3 runs 13 residues. The CDR3 here is CASSTQGTDEQFF. For the CDR3, the DNA is TGCGCCAGCAGCACACAGGGTACCGATGAGCAGTTCTTC.

This clone appeared a few times. The chain links TRBV5-1 to TRBJ2-2; tentatively, D is TRBD1 (6 bases). The CDR3 has 15 residues. Germline V gene sequence: CDR1 SGHRS, CDR2 YFSETQ. Deletions cut 0 bases from V and 5 bases from J, with 11 bases between. CDR3 in amino acids: CASSLVRGTTGELFF. The DNA of the CDR3 is TGCGCCAGCAGCTTGGTGAGAGGGACAACCGGGGAGCTGTTTTTT.

The genes are TRBV29-1 and TRBJ2-7, with 12 nucleotides matching TRBD2. This CDR3 has 15 amino acids. Germline values: CDR1 SQVTM, CDR2 ANQGSEA. V lost 6 bases, J lost 5 bases, and 11 bases stayed unmatched. The CDR3 is CSVKRRLAGAHEQYF. CDR3 coding DNA: TGCAGCGTCAAACGAAGACTAGCGGGGGCCCACGAGCAGTACTTC.

This chain connects TRBV6-1 to TRBJ1-5, with D perhaps matching TRBD1 (5 bases). CDR1 MNHNS and CDR2 SASEGT come from the germline V gene. CDR3 length: 16 amino acids. Trimming pared 2 bases from V and 0 bases from J, leaving 11 bases between. CDR3 sequence (DNA): TGTGCCAGCAGTGAACGGGGGACGTATAGCAATCAGCCCCAGCATTTT. Amino acids: CASSERGTYSNQPQHF.

This clone was seen more than once but under ten times. The chain has TRBV9 and TRBJ2-2; 7 nucleotides align to TRBD2. CDR1 is SGDLS, CDR2 YYNGEE, per germline. This CDR3 comprises 15 residues. V dropped 1 base and J dropped 5; count of bases not matched to a gene: 5. The CDR3 DNA is TGTGCCAGCAGCGTACGCGGGAGAGGAACCGGGGAGCTGTTTTTT. It codes for CASSVRGRGTGELFF.

This clone was seen more than once but under ten times. The gene calls are TRBV2 and TRBJ1-6; D not certain. V lost 3 bases to trimming and J lost 6 bases, with 9 bases between them. The CDR3 is 14 amino acids. Germline V gives CDR1 SNHLY, CDR2 FYNNEI. CDR3 DNA: TGTGCCAGCAGTGACCTCGGAGGTAATTCACCCCTCCACTTT. Translation: CASSDLGGNSPLHF. Drawing the rest from reference TRBV2 and TRBJ1-6, the complete variable domain is EPEVTQTPSHQVTQMGQEVILRCVPISNHLYFYWYRQILGQKVEFLVSFYNNEISEKSEIFDDQFSVERPDGSNFTLKIRSTKLEDSAMYFCASSDLGGNSPLHFGNGTRLTVT.

This clone has a single count. This chain connects TRBV27 to TRBJ2-7, with D perhaps matching TRBD1 (7 bases). Between the trimmed V and J ends, which lost 6 bases and 7 bases, there was a span of 19 bases. The CDR3 contains 14 residues. The germline gives CDR1 MNHEY, CDR2 SMNVEV (reference sequence). In DNA form, the CDR3 reads TGTGCCAGCAGCCGATCCGACAGGGCGGGGGAGCAGTACTTC. This codes for CASSRSDRAGEQYF.

The gene calls are TRBV27 and TRBJ2-2; D may be TRBD2 (6 bases). Trimming removed 0 bases at V and 5 bases at J, with 13 bases between. Germline assignment: CDR1 MNHEY and CDR2 SMNVEV (reference sequence). CDR3 length equals 16 residues. The CDR3 reads CASSLSPRAGTGELFF. CDR3 DNA sequence: TGTGCCAGCAGTTTATCGCCCAGGGCGGGAACCGGGGAGCTGTTTTTT.

The CDR3 DNA reads TGTGCCAGTAGTTTCGGACTAGCGGGAGGTCTCTACGAGCAGTACTTC. This encodes CASSFGLAGGLYEQYF. The chain couples TRBV19 to TRBJ2-7, with TRBD2 identical over 14 bases. V was clipped by 5 bases and J by 3 bases; unmatched bases: 6. Germline V gene data show CDR1 as LNHDA and CDR2 as SQIVND (reference sequence). This CDR3 has 16 amino acids.

V is TRBV30 and J is TRBJ2-2; a weak D match, TRBD2 (6 bases). CDR3 size: 14 residues. Germline assignment: CDR1 GTSNPN and CDR2 SVGIG (reference sequence). V gave up 0 bases and J gave up 4 bases, with 9 bases separating them. The CDR3 DNA reads as TGTGCCTGGAGTGTAACCGGGAGCACCGGGGAGCTGTTTTTT. It translates to CAWSVTGSTGELFF.

V gene TRBV7-9 combines with J gene TRBJ2-3; 8 bases agree with TRBD2. The trim removed 5 bases at V and 4 bases at J, leaving 8 bases unmatched. The length of the CDR3 is 15 residues. CDR1 and CDR2 from the germline V gene are SEHNR and FQNEAQ (reference sequence). Here the CDR3 reads CASSPGTRAADTQYF. CDR3 nucleotide sequence: TGTGCCAGCAGCCCCGGGACTAGAGCGGCAGATACGCAGTATTTT.

This chain connects TRBV5-1 to TRBJ2-7; D is perhaps TRBD1 (5 bases). This CDR3 is 14 amino acids long. V dropped 1 base and J dropped 5 bases, with 13 bases sitting between them. Germline CDR1 reads SGHRS; CDR2 reads YFSETQ. CDR3 nucleotides: TGCGCCAGCAGCTTGAGTGCATCAGGGAACGAGCAGTACTTC. Translating it yields CASSLSASGNEQYF.

The chain carries TRBV5-6 and TRBJ2-7, with TRBD2 matching over 8 bases. This CDR3 is 15 amino acids long. The germline CDR1 and CDR2 sequences are SGHDT and YYEEEE. With V trimmed by 2 bases and J by 3 bases, 7 bases remained unmatched. CDR3 coding DNA: TGTGCCAGCAGCTTTGGGACTAGTGGCTTCTACGAGCAGTACTTC. This gives the protein CASSFGTSGFYEQYF.

The chain joins TRBV25-1 to TRBJ2-1; TRBD1 aligns across 8 bases. Germline V gene sequence: CDR1 MGHDK, CDR2 SYGVNS. After removal of 1 base from V and 1 base from J, the junction contained 6 bases not matched to a gene. The length of the CDR3 is 17 residues. DNA for the CDR3: TGTGCCAGCAGTGAATCGACAGGGGCTAGTTCCTACAATGAGCAGTTCTTC. Protein product: CASSESTGASSYNEQFF.

The V and J genes are TRBV5-6 and TRBJ2-5; TRBD2 agrees at 8 bases. The trim removed 4 bases at V and 5 bases at J, leaving 10 bases unmatched. The CDR3 sequence is 15 residues long. Germline V gene lookup returns CDR1 SGHDT and CDR2 YYEEEE. CDR3 region: CASSATGTSTETQYF. CDR3 nucleotide sequence: TGTGCCAGCAGCGCCACCGGGACTAGTACTGAGACCCAGTACTTC.

The V gene is TRBV6-1, the J gene TRBJ1-2; D unresolved. Trimming stripped 2 bases from V and 4 bases from J, with 14 bases between. The CDR3 sequence is 15 residues long. Germline CDR1 MNHNS, CDR2 SASEGT. The CDR3 sequence is CASSEMGRAFYGYTF. CDR3 bases: TGTGCCAGCAGTGAAATGGGCAGAGCTTTCTATGGCTACACCTTC.

In this sample, this clone turned up once. V and J are TRBV7-9 and TRBJ2-1, with 12 bases that match TRBD2. The CDR3 runs to 17 residues. The germline V gene has CDR1 SEHNR and CDR2 FQNEAQ (reference sequence). V was pared by 5 bases and J by 7 bases, with 12 bases of the junction left unmatched. In DNA, the CDR3 is TGTGCCAGCAGCGTCCGACTAGCGGGAGAGTCCGGGAATGAGCAGTTCTTC. Protein: CASSVRLAGESGNEQFF.

In nucleotides, the CDR3 is TGTGCCAGCAGTCTTGGACAGGTCAATCAGCCCCAGCATTTT. It codes for CASSLGQVNQPQHF. The chain combines TRBV6-6 with TRBJ1-5; 7 bases map to TRBD1. CDR3 length equals 14 residues. The germline V gene encodes CDR1 MNHNY and CDR2 SVGAGI (reference sequence). The V and J ends lost 5 bases and 3 bases, in that order; junction bases with no gene match: 4.

This chain uses TRBV7-2 with TRBJ1-2; D may be TRBD1 (5 bases). The CDR3 totals 14 residues. Germline assignment: CDR1 SGHTA and CDR2 FQGNSA. With 1 base removed from V and 9 bases from J, the gap between germline ends came to 15 bases. The CDR3 region has the DNA TGTGCCAGCAGCTTAGAACGGGGGATTAGGAGCTACACCTTC. This codes for CASSLERGIRSYTF.